This T cell receptor (beta chain) originates from a study of blood T cells in healthy people across ages. Researchers isolated at least 7 million PBMCs per sample. A remark on this clonotype: A much larger clone sits a single nucleotide away, making a read error possible.

With 1 base removed from V and 0 bases from J, the gap between germline ends came to 9 bases. Germline loops: CDR1 LGHNA, CDR2 YNFKEQ. This CDR3 is 16 amino acids long. For the second PCR, which ran for roughly 7 to 11 cycles, a sample-barcoded 5' primer and a J-beta primer mix were used. MiXCR, run by TCRdb on the 5' RACE reads, gives a single entry per CDR3 protein. The sample yields around 2 million distinct CDR3 sequences, around 42% seen once. The sequencing input was blood. The TCR originated in a human donor in good health. The J gene is TRBJ2-2, the V gene TRBV4-2; a weak D match, TRBD2 (5 bases). As DNA, the CDR3 is TGTGCCAGCAGCCAAGTGGACTGCCCGAACACCGGGGAGCTGTTTTTT. The encoded protein is CASSQVDCPNTGELFF.